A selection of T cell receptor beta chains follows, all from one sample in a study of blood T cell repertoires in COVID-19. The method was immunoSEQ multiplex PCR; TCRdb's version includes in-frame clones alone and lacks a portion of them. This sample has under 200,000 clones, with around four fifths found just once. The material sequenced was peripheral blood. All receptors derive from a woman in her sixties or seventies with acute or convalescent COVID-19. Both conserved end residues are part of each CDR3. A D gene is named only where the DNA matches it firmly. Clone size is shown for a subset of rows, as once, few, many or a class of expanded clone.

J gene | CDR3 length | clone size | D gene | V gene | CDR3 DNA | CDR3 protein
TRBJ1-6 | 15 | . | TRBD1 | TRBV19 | TGTGCCAGTAGTTGGGGACAGCCCTATAATTCACCCCTCCACTTT | CASSWGQPYNSPLHF
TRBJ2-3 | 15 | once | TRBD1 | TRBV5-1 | TGCGCCAGCAGCCCCGGGACAGGGGGCACAGATACGCAGTATTTT | CASSPGTGGTDTQYF
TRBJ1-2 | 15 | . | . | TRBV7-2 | TGTGCCAGCAGCCGTTATATCGAAGGAGTTTATGGCTACACCTTC | CASSRYIEGVYGYTF
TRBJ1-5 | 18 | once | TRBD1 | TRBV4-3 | TGCGCCAGCAGCCAAGGGACAGGGTCGGAGTATAGCAATCAGCCCCAGCATTTT | CASSQGTGSEYSNQPQHF
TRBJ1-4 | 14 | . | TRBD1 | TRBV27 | TGTGCCAGCAGTAGGGGGACAGGGTCTGAAAAACTGTTTTTT | CASSRGTGSEKLFF
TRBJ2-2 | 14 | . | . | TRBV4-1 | TGCGCCAGCAGCCAAGATGGCAGGGCCGGGGAGCTGTTTTTT | CASSQDGRAGELFF
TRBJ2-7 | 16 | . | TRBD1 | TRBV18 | TGTGCCAGCTCACCAATTGAGGGACAGAAGGTCTACGAGCAGTACTTC | CASSPIEGQKVYEQYF
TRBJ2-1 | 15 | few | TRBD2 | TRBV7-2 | TGTGCCAGCAGCCAGGGACTAGCAACCTACAATGAGCAGTTCTTC | CASSQGLATYNEQFF
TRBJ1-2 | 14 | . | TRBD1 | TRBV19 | TGTGCCAGTAGTTCCGAGACAGGGCTCAATGGCTACACCTTC | CASSSETGLNGYTF
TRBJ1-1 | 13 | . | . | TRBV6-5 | TGTGCCAGCAGTTACTCGGGGGGGACTGAAGCTTTCTTT | CASSYSGGTEAFF
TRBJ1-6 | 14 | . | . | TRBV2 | TGTGCCAGAGATAAGGGGGACCGCTATTCACCCCTCCACTTT | CARDKGDRYSPLHF
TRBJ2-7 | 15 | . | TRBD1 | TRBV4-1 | TGCGCCAGCAGCCAAGATGGGACAGCGATCTACGAGCAGTACTTC | CASSQDGTAIYEQYF
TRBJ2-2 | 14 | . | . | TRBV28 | TGTGCCAGCAGTTCGGACAGAAACACCGGGGAGCTGTTTTTT | CASSSDRNTGELFF
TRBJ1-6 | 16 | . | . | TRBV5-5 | TGTGCCAGCAGCTGGAGGTCGGGGGTGGGGAATTCACCCCTCCACTTT | CASSWRSGVGNSPLHF